This T cell receptor beta chain was identified during a study of molecular identifiers for immune sequencing clone quantification. Study-wide results and caveats: In naive cells, under 1% of molecules belonged to clones above 20 RNA copies, against over 97% in effector cells.

TCRdb itself ran the PCR reads through MiXCR, one entry per CDR3 protein. The sample records hundreds of thousands of distinct CDR3 sequences, roughly a fifth being singletons. This CDR3 has 14 residues. Per the germline V gene, CDR1 is WNHNN and CDR2 is SYGVQD (reference sequence). Trimming took 2 bases from V and 5 from J, leaving 11 bases between them. Between roughly 17,000 and 1,000,000 sorted cells, with 10%, 30% or 50% RNA, yielded naive CD8 libraries. Using a CD8+CD4-CCR7+CD45RA+ phenotype, naive CD8 T cells were sorted. A word on this clonotype: What it recognizes is unknown.

The chain combines TRBV10-1 with TRBJ2-3; perhaps TRBD1 as D (5 bases). The receptor was isolated from a human donor in good health. Some libraries in this study had Jurkat cell RNA spiked in. The sequenced sample was naive CD8+ T cells from blood, with Jurkat cell RNA spiked in. As to subset: FACS-sorted CD8+CD4-CCR7+CD45RA+ naive T cells. Here the CDR3 reads CASSEDLRGDTQYF. The CDR3 DNA is TGCGCCAGCAGTGAGGATCTTAGGGGAGATACGCAGTATTTT.